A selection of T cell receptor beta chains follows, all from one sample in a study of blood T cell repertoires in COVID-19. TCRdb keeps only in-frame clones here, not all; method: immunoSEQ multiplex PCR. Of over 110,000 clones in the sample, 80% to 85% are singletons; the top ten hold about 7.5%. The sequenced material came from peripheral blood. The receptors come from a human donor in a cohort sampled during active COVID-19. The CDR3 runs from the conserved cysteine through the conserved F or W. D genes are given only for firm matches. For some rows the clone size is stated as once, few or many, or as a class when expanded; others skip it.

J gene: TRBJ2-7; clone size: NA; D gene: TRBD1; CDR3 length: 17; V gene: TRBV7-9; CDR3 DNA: TGTGCCAGCAGCCCAGATATCAACAGGGGGAGCTCCTACGAGCAGTACTTC; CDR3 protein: CASSPDINRGSSYEQYF
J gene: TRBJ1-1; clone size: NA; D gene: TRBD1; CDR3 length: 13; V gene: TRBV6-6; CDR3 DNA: TGTGCCAGCAGGCTTGACAGGGGTCGGGGTGCTTTCTTT; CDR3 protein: CASRLDRGRGAFF
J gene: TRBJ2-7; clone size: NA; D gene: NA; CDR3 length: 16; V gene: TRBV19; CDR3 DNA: TGTGCCAGCAGTGGGGGCGGGGACAGTACTACCTACGAGCAGTACTTC; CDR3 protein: CASSGGGDSTTYEQYF
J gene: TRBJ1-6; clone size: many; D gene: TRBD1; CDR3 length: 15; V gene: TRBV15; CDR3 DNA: TGTGCCACCAGCAGAACCGGGACAGGGAATTCACCCCTCCACTTT; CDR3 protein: CATSRTGTGNSPLHF
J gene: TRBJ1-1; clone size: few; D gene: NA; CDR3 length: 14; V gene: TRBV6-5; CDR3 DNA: TGTGCCAGCAGCCTTAGGTTCCAGGGTACTGAAGCTTTCTTT; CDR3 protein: CASSLRFQGTEAFF
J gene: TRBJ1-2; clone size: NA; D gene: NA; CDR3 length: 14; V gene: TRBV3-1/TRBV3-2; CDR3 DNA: TGTGCCAGCAGCCAAGGAATAAGCTGGTCCGGCTACACCTTC; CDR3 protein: CASSQGISWSGYTF
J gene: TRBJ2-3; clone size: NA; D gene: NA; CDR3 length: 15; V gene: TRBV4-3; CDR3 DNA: TGCGCCAGCAGCCCCCGGGACATCAGCACAGATACGCAGTATTTT; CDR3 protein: CASSPRDISTDTQYF
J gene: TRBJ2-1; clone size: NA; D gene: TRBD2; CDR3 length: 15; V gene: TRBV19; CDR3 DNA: TGTGCCAGTAGTGCTACTAGCGGCTCCTACAATGAGCAGTTCTTC; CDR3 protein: CASSATSGSYNEQFF
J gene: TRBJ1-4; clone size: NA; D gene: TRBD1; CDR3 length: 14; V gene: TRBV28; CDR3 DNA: TGTGCCAGTTCAACCGGGACAGAGAATGAAAAACTGTTTTTT; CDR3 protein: CASSTGTENEKLFF
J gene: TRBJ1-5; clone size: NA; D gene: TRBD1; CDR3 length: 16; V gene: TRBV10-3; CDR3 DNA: TGTGCCATCAGTGTAGGGGACAGGGACCCCAATCAGCCCCAGCATTTT; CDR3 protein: CAISVGDRDPNQPQHF
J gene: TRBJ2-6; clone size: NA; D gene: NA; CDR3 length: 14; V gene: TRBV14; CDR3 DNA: TGTGCCAGCAGCCAAACTGTTGGGGCCAACGTCCTGACTTTC; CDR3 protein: CASSQTVGANVLTF
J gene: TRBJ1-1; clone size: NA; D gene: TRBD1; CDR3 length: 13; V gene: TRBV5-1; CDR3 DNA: TGCGCCAGCAGCGAACAGGGGAATACTGAAGCTTTCTTT; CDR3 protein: CASSEQGNTEAFF
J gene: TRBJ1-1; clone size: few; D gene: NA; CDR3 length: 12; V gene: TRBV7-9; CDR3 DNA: TGTGCCAGCAGCCACGCGGGGGCTGAAGCTTTCTTT; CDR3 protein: CASSHAGAEAFF
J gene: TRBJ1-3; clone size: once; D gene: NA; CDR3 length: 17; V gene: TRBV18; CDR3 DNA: TGTGCCAGCTCACCGATGGCAGGGGCTAACCCTGGAAACACCATATATTTT; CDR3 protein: CASSPMAGANPGNTIYF
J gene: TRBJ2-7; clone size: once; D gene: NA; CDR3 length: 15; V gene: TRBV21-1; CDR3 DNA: TGTGCCAGCAGCCCCCAGAAGACTAGCAGCTACGAGCAGTACTTC; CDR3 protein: CASSPQKTSSYEQYF
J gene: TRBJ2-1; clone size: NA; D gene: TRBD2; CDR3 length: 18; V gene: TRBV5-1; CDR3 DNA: TGCGCCAGCAGCTTGGATCCTAGCGGGACAAACTCCTACAATGAGCAGTTCTTC; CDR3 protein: CASSLDPSGTNSYNEQFF
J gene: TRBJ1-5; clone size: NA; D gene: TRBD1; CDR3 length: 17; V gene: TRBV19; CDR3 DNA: TGTGCCAGTAGTCCTGTCCGGGACAGGGGGCGCCGGGAGCCCCAGCATTTT; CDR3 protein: CASSPVRDRGRREPQHF
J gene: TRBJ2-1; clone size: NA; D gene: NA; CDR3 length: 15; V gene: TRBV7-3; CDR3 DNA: TGTGCCAGCAGCTTAAGCCAGGGGCCGTACAATGAGCAGTTCTTC; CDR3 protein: CASSLSQGPYNEQFF
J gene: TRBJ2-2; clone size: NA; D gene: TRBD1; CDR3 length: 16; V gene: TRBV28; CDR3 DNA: TGTGCCAGCAGTTCCGCCGGGACAGGGGGCCCCGGGGAGCTGTTTTTT; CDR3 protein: CASSSAGTGGPGELFF
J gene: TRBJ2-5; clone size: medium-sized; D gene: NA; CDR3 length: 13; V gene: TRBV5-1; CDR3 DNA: TGCGCCAGCAGCGCCCAGGTTCAAGAGACCCAGTACTTC; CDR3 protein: CASSAQVQETQYF
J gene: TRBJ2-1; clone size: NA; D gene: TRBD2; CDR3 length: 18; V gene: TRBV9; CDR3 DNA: TGTGCCAGCAGCGTAGGCAAGACCGGGACTAGCGGGAGGAATGAGCAGTTCTTC; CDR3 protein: CASSVGKTGTSGRNEQFF
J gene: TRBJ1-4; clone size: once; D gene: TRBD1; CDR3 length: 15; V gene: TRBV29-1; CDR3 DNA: TGCAGCGCCCGGACAGGGGGCGTGGGTTTTGAAAAACTGTTTTTT; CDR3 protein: CSARTGGVGFEKLFF
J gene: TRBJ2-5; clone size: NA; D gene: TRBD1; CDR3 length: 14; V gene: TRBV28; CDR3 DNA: TGTGCCAGCAGTCCCTGGGGGACAGGAGAGACCCAGTACTTC; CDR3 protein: CASSPWGTGETQYF
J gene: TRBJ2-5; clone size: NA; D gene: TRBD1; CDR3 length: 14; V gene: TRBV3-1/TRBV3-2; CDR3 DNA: TGTGCCAGCAGATTCGACAGGGTTATTGAGACCCAGTACTTC; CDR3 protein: CASRFDRVIETQYF
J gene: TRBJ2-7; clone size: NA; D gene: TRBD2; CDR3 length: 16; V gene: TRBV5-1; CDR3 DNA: TGCGCCAGCAGCTTGGCCCTAGCGGGAGTTAACTACGAGCAGTACTTC; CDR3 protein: CASSLALAGVNYEQYF
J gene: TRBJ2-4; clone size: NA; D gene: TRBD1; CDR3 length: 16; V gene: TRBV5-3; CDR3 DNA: TGTGCCAGAAGCTACGGACAGGGACTAGCCAAAAACATTCAGTACTTC; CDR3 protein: CARSYGQGLAKNIQYF
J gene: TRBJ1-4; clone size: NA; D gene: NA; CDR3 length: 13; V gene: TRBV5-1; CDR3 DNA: TGCGCCAGCAGGGTTACGGGGAGGGAAAAACTGTTTTTT; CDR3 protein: CASRVTGREKLFF
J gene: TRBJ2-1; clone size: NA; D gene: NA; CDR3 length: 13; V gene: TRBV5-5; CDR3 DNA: TGTGCCAGCAGCGACAGTAAGTACAATGAGCAGTTCTTC; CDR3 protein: CASSDSKYNEQFF
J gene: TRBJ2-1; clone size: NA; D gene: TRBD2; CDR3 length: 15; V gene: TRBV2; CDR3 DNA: TGTGCCAGCCATAACCAAGGACTAGCGGGATTTTGGCAGTTCTTC; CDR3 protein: CASHNQGLAGFWQFF
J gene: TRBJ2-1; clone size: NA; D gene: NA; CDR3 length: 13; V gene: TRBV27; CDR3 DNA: TGTGCCAGCACAAACAGGGACTACAATGAGCAGTTCTTC; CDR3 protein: CASTNRDYNEQFF
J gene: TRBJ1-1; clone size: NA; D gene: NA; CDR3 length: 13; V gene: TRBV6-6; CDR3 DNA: TGTGCCAGCAGTAGGGAAGGGGCCGTAGAAGCTTTCTTT; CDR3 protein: CASSREGAVEAFF
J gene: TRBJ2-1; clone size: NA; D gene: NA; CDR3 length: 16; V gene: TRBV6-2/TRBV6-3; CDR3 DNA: TGTGCCAGCAGCCCGCGTGACGGGTCCTCCTACAATGAGCAGTTCTTC; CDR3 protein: CASSPRDGSSYNEQFF
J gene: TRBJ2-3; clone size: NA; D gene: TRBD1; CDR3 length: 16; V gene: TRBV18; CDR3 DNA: TGTGCCAGCTCTAAGTCCTGGACAGGGGGCACAGATACGCAGTATTTT; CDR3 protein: CASSKSWTGGTDTQYF
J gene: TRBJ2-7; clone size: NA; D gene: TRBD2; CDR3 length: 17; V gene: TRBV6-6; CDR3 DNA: TGTGCCAGCAGTCCTTCCTTTCTAGCGGGAGGTTCCTACGAGCAGTACTTC; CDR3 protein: CASSPSFLAGGSYEQYF
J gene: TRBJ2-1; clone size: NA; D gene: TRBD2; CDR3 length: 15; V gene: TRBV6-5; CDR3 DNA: TGTGCCAGCAGTCCTAGGACTAGCGGGACCAATGAGCAGTTCTTC; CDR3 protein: CASSPRTSGTNEQFF
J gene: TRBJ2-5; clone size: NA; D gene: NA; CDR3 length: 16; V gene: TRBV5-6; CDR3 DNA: TGTGCCAGCAGCCCTCTCGGGCAGGACTACCAAGAGACCCAGTACTTC; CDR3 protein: CASSPLGQDYQETQYF
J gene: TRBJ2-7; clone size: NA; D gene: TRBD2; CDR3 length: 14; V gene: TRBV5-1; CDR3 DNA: TGCGCCAGCAGCGATACTAGCGGGAGCCACGAGCAGTACTTC; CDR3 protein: CASSDTSGSHEQYF
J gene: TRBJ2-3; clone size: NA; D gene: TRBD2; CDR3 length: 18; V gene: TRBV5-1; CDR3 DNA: TGCGCCAGCAGCCAGGGACTAGCGGGAGTATTAAGGTCAGATACGCAGTATTTT; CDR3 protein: CASSQGLAGVLRSDTQYF
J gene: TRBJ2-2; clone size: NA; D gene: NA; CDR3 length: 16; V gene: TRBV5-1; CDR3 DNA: TGCGCCAGCAGCCTGGCTGGTAGGGCGGGGACCGGGGAGCTGTTTTTT; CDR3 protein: CASSLAGRAGTGELFF
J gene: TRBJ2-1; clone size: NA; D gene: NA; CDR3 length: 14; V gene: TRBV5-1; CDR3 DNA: TGCGCCAGCGGCCGTTCGGAACAGTACAATGAGCAGTTCTTC; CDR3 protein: CASGRSEQYNEQFF
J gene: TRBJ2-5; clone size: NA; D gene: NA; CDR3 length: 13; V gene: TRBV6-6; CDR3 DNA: TGTGCCAGCAGTTACACAGAGCAAGAGACCCAGTACTTC; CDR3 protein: CASSYTEQETQYF
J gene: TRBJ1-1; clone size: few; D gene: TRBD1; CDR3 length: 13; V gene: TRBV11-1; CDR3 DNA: TGTGCCAGCAGCGGACAGGCGAACACTGAAGCTTTCTTT; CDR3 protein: CASSGQANTEAFF
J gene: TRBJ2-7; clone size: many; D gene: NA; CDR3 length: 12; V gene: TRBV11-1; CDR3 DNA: TGTGCCAGCAGCATCCAGGGGTACGAGCAGTACTTC; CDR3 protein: CASSIQGYEQYF
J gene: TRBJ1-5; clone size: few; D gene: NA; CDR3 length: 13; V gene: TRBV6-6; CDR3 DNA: TGTGCCAGCGGGGCAGCCAGCAATCAGCCCCAGCATTTT; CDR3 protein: CASGAASNQPQHF
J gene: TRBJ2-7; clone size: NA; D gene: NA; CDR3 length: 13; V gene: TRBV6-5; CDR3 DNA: TGTGCCAGCAAGAAGGGGTTAACCTACGAGCAGTACTTC; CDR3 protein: CASKKGLTYEQYF